This section outlines one T cell receptor beta chain sequence together with its context. What it binds is not known. This sample stems from a study of T cell repertoires in cytomegalovirus infection. Study details: CMV epitopes that were recently identified and HLA-C-restricted were used alongside well-studied HLA-B-restricted ones. CMV infection and matching HLA type were both indicated by public TCR beta signatures. The study's findings and limits: The ex vivo response showed dominance by HLA-C-restricted CMV-specific TCR beta clonotypes.

TCRdb re-called the reads through MiXCR, storing one row per CDR3 protein. The top ten hold around 50% of the sample, which has about 150,000 distinct CDR3 sequences, more than 25% seen once. Trimming cost V 6 bases and J 2 bases, with 14 bases left between them. This CDR3 is 13 amino acids long. Germline V gene sequence: CDR1 DFQATT, CDR2 SNEGSKA (reference sequence). V and J are TRBV20-1 and TRBJ2-7; maybe TRBD1 (6 bases). This receptor was identified in a human donor in good health (CMV status not recorded). Some clones in this sample may be carry-over from other donors' samples. The sequencing here drew on CD8+ T cells from cultured PBMCs, taken from culture after CMV antigen stimulation. The CDR3 loop reads CSARRGSPYEQYF. The CDR3 DNA follows: TGCAGTGCCAGAAGGGGGTCCCCCTACGAGCAGTACTTC.